The source of this TCR beta chain is a study of blood T cells in healthy people across ages. Next came a second PCR, run for about 6 to 11 cycles, which used a sample-barcoded 5' primer along with a J-beta primer mix. TCRdb re-analysed the 5' RACE reads in MiXCR, keeping a single row per CDR3 protein. The sample holds approximately 1,100,000 distinct CDR3 sequences, 45% seen once. Staff drew ten milliliters of peripheral blood from each donor. This clonotype was counted between two and nine times. As yet, its antigen is unknown. The CDR3 length is 15 residues. J lost 3 bases, V lost 2 bases, and 5 bases had no gene match. Germline lookup yields CDR1 KGHSH and CDR2 LQKENI. General study findings and limits: Diversity was estimated from one million T cells, and these estimates were considered underestimates. In long-lived donors, naive CD4+ cell counts and diversity exceeded those of aged donors. TCR beta diversity, measured per million T cells, fell in a roughly linear way with age.

The sequence came from a woman aged 60-75 years in good health. The sample was blood. This sequence joins TRBV18 and TRBJ2-3; 7 bases are a match to TRBD1. DNA of the CDR3: TGTGCCAGCTCACCAGAACAGGGGAGAACAGATACGCAGTATTTT. This codes for CASSPEQGRTDTQYF.